The clone carrying this T cell receptor beta chain was found a few times. Its target is not known. This specimen comes from a study of identical twins. The V and J ends lost 2 bases and 5 bases, in that order; junction bases with no gene match: 5. From germline, CDR1 is MGHRA and CDR2 YSYEKL. The CDR3 sequence is 16 residues long. Whole-study results and caveats: Out-of-frame alpha sequences shared by twins showed excess low generation probability.

TCRdb reprocessed the 5' RACE reads via MiXCR and lists one record per CDR3 protein. The sample holds 280,000 or so distinct CDR3 sequences, more than 6.5% seen once. These sequences were also reported in another study, on yellow fever vaccine responses in identical twins.

Input material: memory (CD45RO+) T cells sorted from blood. The chain combines TRBV4-1 with TRBJ2-5, with 13 nucleotides matching TRBD2. This sequence was found in a woman younger than 30 in good health. The CDR3 nucleotides read TGCGCCAGCAGCCAAACCTGGACTAGCGGGGGTGAGACCCAGTACTTC. It translates to CASSQTWTSGGETQYF.